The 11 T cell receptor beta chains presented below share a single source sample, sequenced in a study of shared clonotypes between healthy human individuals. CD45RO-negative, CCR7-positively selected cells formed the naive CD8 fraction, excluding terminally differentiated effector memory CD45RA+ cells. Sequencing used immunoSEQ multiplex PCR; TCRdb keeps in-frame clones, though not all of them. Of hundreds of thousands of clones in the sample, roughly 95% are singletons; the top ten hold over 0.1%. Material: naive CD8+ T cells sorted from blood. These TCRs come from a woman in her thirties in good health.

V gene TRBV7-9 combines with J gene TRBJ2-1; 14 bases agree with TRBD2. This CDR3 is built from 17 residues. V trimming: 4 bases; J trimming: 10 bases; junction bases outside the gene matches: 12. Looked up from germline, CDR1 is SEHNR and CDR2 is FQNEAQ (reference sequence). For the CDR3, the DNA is TGTGCCAGCAGCTACCGACCCGGGACTAGCGGGAGTTGGGAGCAGTTCTTC. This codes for CASSYRPGTSGSWEQFF.

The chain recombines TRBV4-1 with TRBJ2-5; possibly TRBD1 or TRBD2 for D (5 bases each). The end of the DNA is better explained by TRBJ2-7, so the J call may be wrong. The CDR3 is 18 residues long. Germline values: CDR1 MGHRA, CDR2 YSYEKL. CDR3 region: CASSQGTGPAANLYEQYF. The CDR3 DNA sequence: TGCGCCAGCAGCCAAGGGACGGGACCAGCGGCTAACCTCTACGAGCAGTACTTC.

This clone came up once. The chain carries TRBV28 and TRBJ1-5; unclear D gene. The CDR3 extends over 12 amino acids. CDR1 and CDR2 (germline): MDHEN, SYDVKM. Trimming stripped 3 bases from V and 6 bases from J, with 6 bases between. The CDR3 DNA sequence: TGTGCCAGCAGTTTTTGGGGTCAGCCCCAGCATTTT. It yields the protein CASSFWGQPQHF.

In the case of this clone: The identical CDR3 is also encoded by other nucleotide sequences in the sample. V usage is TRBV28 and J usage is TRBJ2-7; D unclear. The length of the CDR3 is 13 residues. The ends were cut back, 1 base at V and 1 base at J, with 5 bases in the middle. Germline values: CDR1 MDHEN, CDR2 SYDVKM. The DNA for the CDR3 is TGTGCCAGCAGTTTATTGGGATCCTACGAGCAGTACTTC. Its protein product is CASSLLGSYEQYF.

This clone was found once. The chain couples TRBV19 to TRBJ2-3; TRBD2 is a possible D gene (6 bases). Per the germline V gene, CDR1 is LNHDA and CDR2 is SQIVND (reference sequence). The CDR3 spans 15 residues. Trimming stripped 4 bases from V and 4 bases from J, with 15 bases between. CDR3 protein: CASSTWGDLADTQYF. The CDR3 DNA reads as TGTGCCAGTAGTACATGGGGGGATTTAGCAGATACGCAGTATTTT.

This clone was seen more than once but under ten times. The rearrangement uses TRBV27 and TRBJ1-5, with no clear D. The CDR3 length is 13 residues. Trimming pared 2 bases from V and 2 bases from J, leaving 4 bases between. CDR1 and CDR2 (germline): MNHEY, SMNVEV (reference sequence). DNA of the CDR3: TGTGCCAGCAGTTTAATGGGCAATCAGCCCCAGCATTTT. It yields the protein CASSLMGNQPQHF.

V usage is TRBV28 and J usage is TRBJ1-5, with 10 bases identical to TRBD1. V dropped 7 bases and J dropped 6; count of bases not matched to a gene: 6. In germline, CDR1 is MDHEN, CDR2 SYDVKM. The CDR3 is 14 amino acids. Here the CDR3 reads CASTRDRGGQPQHF. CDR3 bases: TGTGCCAGCACCCGGGACAGGGGAGGTCAGCCCCAGCATTTT.

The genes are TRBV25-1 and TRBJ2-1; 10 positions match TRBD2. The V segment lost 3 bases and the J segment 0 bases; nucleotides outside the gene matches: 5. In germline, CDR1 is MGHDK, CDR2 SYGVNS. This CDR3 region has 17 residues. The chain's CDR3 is CASSERGLASSYNEQFF. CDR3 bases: TGTGCCAGCAGTGAGAGGGGACTAGCGAGCTCCTACAATGAGCAGTTCTTC.

The CDR3 loop is CASSLTASFSYEQYF. As DNA, the CDR3 is TGTGCCAGCAGCCTCACAGCGTCCTTCTCCTACGAGCAGTACTTC. This chain uses TRBV7-8 with TRBJ2-7; D gene ambiguous. With 5 bases removed from V and 0 bases from J, the gap between germline ends came to 14 bases. Germline-derived CDR1 and CDR2 are SGHVS and FQNEAQ. CDR3 size: 15 residues.

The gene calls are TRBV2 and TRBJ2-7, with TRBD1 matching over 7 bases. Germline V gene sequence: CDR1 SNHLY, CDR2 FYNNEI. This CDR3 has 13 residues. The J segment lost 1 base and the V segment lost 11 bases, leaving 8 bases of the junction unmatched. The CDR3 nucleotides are TGTGCCTGCACAGGGGATTTGTCCTACGAGCAGTACTTC. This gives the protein CACTGDLSYEQYF.

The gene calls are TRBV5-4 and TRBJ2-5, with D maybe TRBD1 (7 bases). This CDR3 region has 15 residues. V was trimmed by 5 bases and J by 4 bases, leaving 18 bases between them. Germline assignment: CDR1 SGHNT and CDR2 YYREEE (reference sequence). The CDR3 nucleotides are TGTGCCAGCAGACCAGGACGACAGGGAGGAGAGACCCAGTACTTC. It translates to CASRPGRQGGETQYF.